These 15 T cell receptor beta chains originate from one sample sequenced in a study of blood T cell repertoires in COVID-19. Clones were read by immunoSEQ multiplex PCR, and TCRdb kept only the in-frame ones, dropping some. Of a few hundred thousand clones listed, 81% are singletons. The material sequenced was peripheral blood. These receptors were collected from a human donor with acute or convalescent COVID-19. The donor label of this sample is uncertain.

This clone has a single count. The rearrangement links TRBV10-1 to TRBJ1-5; unclear D gene. V lost 3 bases and J 7 bases, leaving 10 bases between the germline ends. This CDR3 spans 13 amino acids. Germline lookup yields CDR1 WNHNN and CDR2 SYGVQD (reference sequence). As DNA, the CDR3 is TGCGCCAGCAGTGAAAATCCGGGACAGCCCCAGCATTTT. Its translation is CASSENPGQPQHF.

This clone was counted once. The chain links TRBV7-8 to TRBJ1-2; D is perhaps TRBD1 (6 bases). Trimming stripped 5 bases from V and 2 bases from J, with 12 bases between. The CDR3 sequence is 14 residues long. Germline V gene sequence: CDR1 SGHVS, CDR2 FQNEAQ. Here the CDR3 DNA reads TGTGCCAGCAGCCGGACAGCTACAAACTATGGCTACACCTTC. It encodes CASSRTATNYGYTF.

The V and J genes are TRBV19 and TRBJ2-6, with D possibly being TRBD2 (5 bases). V lost 4 bases to trimming and J lost 0 bases, with 10 bases between them. There are 16 residues in the CDR3. Germline V gene sequence: CDR1 LNHDA, CDR2 SQIVND (reference sequence). CDR3 coding DNA: TGTGCCAGTAGTAGATGGACTCCCTCTGGGGCCAACGTCCTGACTTTC. This sequence encodes CASSRWTPSGANVLTF. Supplemented by reference TRBV19 and TRBJ2-6, the full variable domain reads DGGITQSPKYLFRKEGQNVTLSCEQNLNHDAMYWYRQDPGQGLRLIYYSQIVNDFQKGDIAEGYSVSREKKESFPLTVTSAQKNPTAFYLCASSRWTPSGANVLTFGAGSRLTVL.

The gene calls are TRBV6-4 and TRBJ2-7; 9 nucleotides agree with TRBD2. Trimming at V came to 4 bases and at J to 3 bases, leaving 7 bases not matched to a gene. The CDR3 sequence is 15 residues long. The germline gives CDR1 MRHNA, CDR2 SNTAGT. CDR3 sequence: CASSVAGAEFYEQYF. DNA of the CDR3: TGTGCCAGCAGTGTAGCGGGGGCCGAATTCTACGAGCAGTACTTC.

This chain links TRBV27 with TRBJ2-7, with 8 bases aligning to TRBD1. CDR1 is MNHEY and CDR2 is SMNVEV in the germline V gene (reference sequence). The CDR3 is 15 amino acids. V lost 4 bases, J lost 5 bases, and 10 bases stayed unmatched. CDR3 coding DNA: TGTGCCAGCAGTTATTCACAGGGGGAGTCCAACGAGCAGTACTTC. Protein product: CASSYSQGESNEQYF.

This chain uses TRBV3-1 (or the pseudogene TRBV3-2) with TRBJ1-5; D is unresolved. Per the germline V gene, CDR1 is LGHDT and CDR2 is YNNKEL (reference sequence). The V end was cut by 1 base, the J end by 4 bases, with 8 bases between. This CDR3 is built from 14 residues. This CDR3 is CASSQGWQNQPQHF. CDR3 DNA sequence: TGTGCCAGCAGCCAAGGGTGGCAAAATCAGCCCCAGCATTTT.

This chain connects TRBV9 to TRBJ2-2; D unclear. The CDR3 sequence is 14 residues long. Germline V CDR1 and CDR2: SGDLS, YYNGEE. V lost 5 bases to trimming and J lost 3 bases, with 11 bases between them. CDR3 amino acids: CASRADTYTGELFF. Here the CDR3 DNA reads TGTGCCAGCAGGGCAGACACCTACACCGGGGAGCTGTTTTTT.

The V gene is TRBV27, the J gene TRBJ2-1; no reliable D call. There are 19 residues in the CDR3. V lost 4 bases and J lost 0, with 22 bases in between. The germline V gene encodes CDR1 MNHEY and CDR2 SMNVEV (reference sequence). CDR3 in amino acids: CASSYLTSTLLSSYNEQFF. DNA of the CDR3: TGTGCCAGCAGTTACTTGACATCCACCCTTCTGAGCTCCTACAATGAGCAGTTCTTC.

The rearrangement uses TRBV6-5 and TRBJ2-5; D is possibly TRBD1 (6 bases). Between the trimmed V and J ends, which lost 6 bases and 5 bases, there was a span of 19 bases. CDR3 length equals 15 residues. The germline V gene has CDR1 MNHEY and CDR2 SVGAGI. CDR3 sequence: CASRGDTSYGETQYF. In DNA form, the CDR3 reads TGTGCCAGCAGGGGGGACACTTCTTATGGTGAGACCCAGTACTTC.

The genes are TRBV27 and TRBJ1-1; 7 nucleotides align to TRBD1. After removal of 3 bases from V and 4 bases from J, the junction contained 17 bases not matched to a gene. The CDR3 is 18 amino acids. The germline CDR1 and CDR2 sequences are MNHEY and SMNVEV (reference sequence). CDR3 protein: CASSFQGQVRVWSTEAFF. The CDR3 DNA is TGTGCCAGCAGTTTCCAAGGACAGGTGAGGGTATGGAGCACTGAAGCTTTCTTT.

The CDR3 DNA follows: TGTGCCAGCAGTTCCGGGACAGGGGCGCATTCACCCCTCCACTTT. Translating it yields CASSSGTGAHSPLHF. The chain couples TRBV6-5 to TRBJ1-6; 10 bases align to TRBD1. The CDR3 is 15 amino acids. J gave up 8 bases and V 4 bases, and 5 bases lay outside the gene matches. Germline loops: CDR1 MNHEY, CDR2 SVGAGI.

This rearrangement joins TRBV12-3 or TRBV12-4 to TRBJ1-3; D remains unclear. The germline V and J ends were trimmed by 1 base and 5 bases, with 6 bases remaining between them. The CDR3 is 13 residues long. The DNA for the CDR3 is TGTGCCAGCAGTTTAGAGACAAGAAACACCATATATTTT. It encodes CASSLETRNTIYF.

The chain recombines TRBV30 with TRBJ2-7; TRBD1 agrees at 8 bases. This CDR3 contains 14 residues. CDR1 is GTSNPN, CDR2 SVGIG, per germline (reference sequence). The trim removed 2 bases at V and 7 bases at J, leaving 10 bases unmatched. The DNA of the CDR3 is TGTGCCTGGAGTCCCCGGACAGGGCCGGGAGAGCAGTACTTC. Amino acid sequence: CAWSPRTGPGEQYF.

As to this clone: Different DNA sequences within this sample yield the same CDR3. This chain uses TRBV11-2 with TRBJ1-2; D uncertain. The CDR3 runs to 15 residues. CDR1 SGHAT and CDR2 FQNNGV come from the germline V gene. The germline V and J ends were trimmed by 0 bases and 3 bases, with 11 bases remaining between them. CDR3 bases: TGTGCCAGCAGCTTAGAGCGAGGTAGTTACTATGGCTACACCTTC. Its protein is CASSLERGSYYGYTF.

The DNA for the CDR3 is TGCGCCAGCAGCCCGGACAGCCAAGAGACCCAGTACTTC. It encodes CASSPDSQETQYF. The chain couples TRBV4-1 to TRBJ2-5; a possible D gene is TRBD1 (6 bases). Deletions cut 4 bases from V and 1 base from J, with 7 bases between. CDR1 is MGHRA and CDR2 is YSYEKL in the germline V gene. This CDR3 has 13 residues.